Listed below are T cell receptor beta chains from one sample, sequenced in a study of cytomegalovirus exposure and HLA in healthy donors. Method: immunoSEQ multiplex PCR; TCRdb's copy keeps in-frame clones and lacks some. The table lists tens of thousands of clones, over 70% of them singletons. Sequenced sample: PBMCs. These TCRs come from a girl aged 2-15 years in good health and CMV-seropositive. Both conserved end residues are part of each CDR3. Each record gives: CDR3 DNA, CDR3 protein, clone size, D gene, V gene, J gene. A D gene is named only where the DNA matches it firmly. A row's size may be missing; if present it is once, few, many or a size class.

CDR3nt: TGCAGCGTTGGAGCTAGCGGGAGCATAATTGACGAGCAGTACTTC; CDR3aa: CSVGASGSIIDEQYF; abundance: -; d_gene: TRBD2; v_gene: TRBV29-1; j_gene: TRBJ2-7
CDR3nt: TGTGCCAGCAGTTTGCATGGTGGAGGGTTCGGGCAGCCCCAGCATTTT; CDR3aa: CASSLHGGGFGQPQHF; abundance: -; d_gene: -; v_gene: TRBV28; j_gene: TRBJ1-5
CDR3nt: TGTGCCAGTAGCTACTTATCCGGGACCGGGGAGCTGTTTTTT; CDR3aa: CASSYLSGTGELFF; abundance: -; d_gene: -; v_gene: TRBV19; j_gene: TRBJ2-2
CDR3nt: TGCGCCAGCAGCCAAGTCGTTGGCAGGGGACGAGAAAAACTGTTTTTT; CDR3aa: CASSQVVGRGREKLFF; abundance: few; d_gene: -; v_gene: TRBV4-1; j_gene: TRBJ1-4
CDR3nt: TGTGCCAGCAGCAAAGACAGGGAAGGTCGAAACACTGAAGCTTTCTTT; CDR3aa: CASSKDREGRNTEAFF; abundance: -; d_gene: TRBD1; v_gene: TRBV11-2; j_gene: TRBJ1-1
CDR3nt: TGTGCCAGCAGCCCCGGAGGTTGGTCGAACACTGAAGCTTTCTTT; CDR3aa: CASSPGGWSNTEAFF; abundance: -; d_gene: -; v_gene: TRBV7-9; j_gene: TRBJ1-1
CDR3nt: TGTGCCAGCAGCTTGGTAGACAGAACTAATGAAAAACTGTTTTTT; CDR3aa: CASSLVDRTNEKLFF; abundance: -; d_gene: -; v_gene: TRBV7-6; j_gene: TRBJ1-4
CDR3nt: TGTGCCAGCAGCGTAGCGGCAGGGTCCTACGAGCAGTACTTC; CDR3aa: CASSVAAGSYEQYF; abundance: -; d_gene: -; v_gene: TRBV9; j_gene: TRBJ2-7
CDR3nt: TGCGCCAGCAGCTCCCGGGGTAATCAGGGGCTACTCTATGGCTACACCTTC; CDR3aa: CASSSRGNQGLLYGYTF; abundance: -; d_gene: -; v_gene: TRBV5-1; j_gene: TRBJ1-2
CDR3nt: TGCGCCAGCAGCCAAGATCGGGGCGGGGCCACGGTCGTTGAAGCTTTCTTT; CDR3aa: CASSQDRGGATVVEAFF; abundance: -; d_gene: -; v_gene: TRBV4-1; j_gene: TRBJ1-1
CDR3nt: TGCGCCAGCAGCTACGACAGGTCCCGACGCGGCACAGATACGCAGTATTTT; CDR3aa: CASSYDRSRRGTDTQYF; abundance: -; d_gene: -; v_gene: TRBV5-1; j_gene: TRBJ2-3
CDR3nt: TGTGCCAGCAGCTTACGGGACACCGGGTCCCACGAGCAGTACTTC; CDR3aa: CASSLRDTGSHEQYF; abundance: -; d_gene: -; v_gene: TRBV7-2; j_gene: TRBJ2-7
CDR3nt: TGTGCCAGCAGCTTTCGCGGGAGAACAGATACGCAGTATTTT; CDR3aa: CASSFRGRTDTQYF; abundance: -; d_gene: TRBD2; v_gene: TRBV7-2; j_gene: TRBJ2-3
CDR3nt: TGTGCCAGCAGTTTCGGACTGACCTCTGCCGGGGAGCTGTTTTTT; CDR3aa: CASSFGLTSAGELFF; abundance: -; d_gene: -; v_gene: TRBV6-5; j_gene: TRBJ2-2
CDR3nt: TGTGCCAGTAGTGAGACTAGCGGCCTTACCTACGAGCAGTACTTC; CDR3aa: CASSETSGLTYEQYF; abundance: -; d_gene: TRBD2; v_gene: TRBV19; j_gene: TRBJ2-7
CDR3nt: TGCGCCAGCAGCCCGGGGACTAGCGGAAACACCGGGGAGCTGTTTTTT; CDR3aa: CASSPGTSGNTGELFF; abundance: -; d_gene: TRBD2; v_gene: TRBV4-3; j_gene: TRBJ2-2
CDR3nt: TGTGCCATCAGTGATTGGACAGGGAAGACCGGGGAGCTGTTTTTT; CDR3aa: CAISDWTGKTGELFF; abundance: -; d_gene: TRBD1; v_gene: TRBV10-3; j_gene: TRBJ2-2
CDR3nt: TGTGCCAGCGGAAATACAGGTGGTGGTGGCTACACCTTC; CDR3aa: CASGNTGGGGYTF; abundance: -; d_gene: -; v_gene: TRBV6-6; j_gene: TRBJ1-2
CDR3nt: TGTGCCAGCAGTGAAGCGCAGGGGTACGGGGCCAACGTCCTGACTTTC; CDR3aa: CASSEAQGYGANVLTF; abundance: -; d_gene: -; v_gene: TRBV6-1; j_gene: TRBJ2-6
CDR3nt: TGTGCCAGCTCACCAGAAGTCGGAGGGGATGGCTACACCTTC; CDR3aa: CASSPEVGGDGYTF; abundance: -; d_gene: -; v_gene: TRBV18; j_gene: TRBJ1-2
CDR3nt: TGTGCCTCCGACTCATGGGACAGGGATCGCGGTGGCTACACCTTC; CDR3aa: CASDSWDRDRGGYTF; abundance: -; d_gene: TRBD1; v_gene: TRBV30; j_gene: TRBJ1-2
CDR3nt: TGTGCCAGCAGTGGACTAGCGGCCTACAATGAGCAGTTCTTC; CDR3aa: CASSGLAAYNEQFF; abundance: few; d_gene: TRBD2; v_gene: TRBV6-1; j_gene: TRBJ2-1
CDR3nt: TGTGCCAGCAGTTTATTTGGGGGCCGTCAGGATAGCACTGAAGCTTTCTTT; CDR3aa: CASSLFGGRQDSTEAFF; abundance: once; d_gene: -; v_gene: TRBV28; j_gene: TRBJ1-1
CDR3nt: TGTGCCAGCGGGCCAGACACCTTC; CDR3aa: CASGPDTF; abundance: -; d_gene: -; v_gene: TRBV28; j_gene: TRBJ1-2
CDR3nt: TGCGCCAGCATGGTACCGGGAGACGGAGGCTCCTACAATGAGCAGTTCTTC; CDR3aa: CASMVPGDGGSYNEQFF; abundance: -; d_gene: -; v_gene: TRBV4-3; j_gene: TRBJ2-1
CDR3nt: TGTGCCAGCAGCGTAGACGGGGGACTAGCGGGAGTGAAGTTCTTC; CDR3aa: CASSVDGGLAGVKFF; abundance: -; d_gene: TRBD2; v_gene: TRBV9; j_gene: TRBJ2-1
CDR3nt: TGTGCCAGCAGCTTACAGATCAATGAGCAGTTCTTC; CDR3aa: CASSLQINEQFF; abundance: once; d_gene: -; v_gene: TRBV7-9; j_gene: TRBJ2-1